A single sample gave rise to the 6 T cell receptor beta chains below, sequenced in a study of early stage breast cancer tumors. The table came from immunoSEQ multiplex PCR; TCRdb's copy has only in-frame clones and leaves some out. The repertoire holds 20,000 to 25,000 clones, about 78% seen once, with around a quarter in the top ten. Sequencing used blood. These receptors all stem from a person in their sixties with breast cancer.

The CDR3 loop is CASSLGQGVADTQYF. The CDR3 DNA is TGTGCCAGCAGCTTGGGACAGGGAGTCGCAGATACGCAGTATTTT. The chain uses TRBV5-6 and TRBJ2-3; 7 positions match TRBD1. CDR1 is SGHDT, CDR2 YYEEEE, per germline. After removal of 0 bases from V and 4 bases from J, the junction contained 5 bases not matched to a gene. The CDR3 runs to 15 residues.

The rearrangement joins TRBV4-1 to TRBJ2-1, with a possible D match to TRBD2 (5 bases). The CDR3 runs 13 residues. Looked up from germline, CDR1 is MGHRA and CDR2 is YSYEKL. Trimming cost V 4 bases and J 5 bases, with 9 bases left between them. CDR3 sequence: CASSLQADNEQFF. CDR3 nucleotide sequence: TGCGCCAGCAGCCTACAAGCGGACAATGAGCAGTTCTTC.

The chain is built from TRBV19 and TRBJ2-2; the D is unclear. Trimming took off 2 bases at V and 7 bases at J, with 8 bases between the two ends. From germline, CDR1 is LNHDA and CDR2 SQIVND (reference sequence). CDR3 length: 13 residues. CDR3 coding DNA: TGTGCCAGTAGTATAATCTTCCGCGGGGAGCTGTTTTTT. Protein: CASSIIFRGELFF.

There are a few counts of this clone. This chain joins TRBV28 and TRBJ2-1; D unclear. Trimming removed 3 bases from V and 4 bases from J, with 13 bases in between. CDR1 is MDHEN and CDR2 is SYDVKM in the germline V gene. This CDR3 is built from 15 residues. The CDR3 protein is CASSLGRNGYNEQFF. The CDR3 DNA is TGTGCCAGCAGTTTGGGCAGGAATGGGTACAATGAGCAGTTCTTC.

This clone was seen only a few times. J is TRBJ1-1 and V is TRBV12-5, with TRBD1 identical over 7 bases. There are 13 residues in the CDR3. V lost 5 bases to trimming and J lost 6 bases; unmatched junction nucleotides: 6. Per germline, CDR1 LGHNT and CDR2 FRNRAP. CDR3 residues: CASGKTQGSEAFF. The CDR3 nucleotides are TGTGCTAGTGGTAAGACACAGGGGTCTGAAGCTTTCTTT.

The gene calls are TRBV7-8 and TRBJ2-3, with D maybe TRBD1 (5 bases). The CDR3 is made up of 14 amino acids. With 5 bases removed from V and 0 bases from J, the gap between germline ends came to 9 bases. Looked up from germline, CDR1 is SGHVS and CDR2 is FQNEAQ. The CDR3 loop is CASSLWTSTDTQYF. Here the CDR3 DNA reads TGTGCCAGCAGCCTATGGACAAGCACAGATACGCAGTATTTT.